These 6 T cell receptor beta chains share one sample of origin, sequenced in a study of T cell changes during pregnancy in multiple sclerosis. Assay: immunoSEQ multiplex PCR; the TCRdb copy retains only in-frame clones and omits some. In the table there are tens of thousands of clones, approximately 90% of which are singletons. This sample comprised peripheral blood, obtained in the third trimester of pregnancy. These receptors were taken from a female donor in good health, enrolled as a control in a pregnancy study.

DNA of the CDR3: TGTGCCAGCAGCCGTGGACAGGGGTACAATGAGCAGTTCTTC. Protein product: CASSRGQGYNEQFF. The rearrangement links TRBV6-5 to TRBJ2-1, with 9 positions matching TRBD1. Trimming took 6 bases from V and 4 from J; bases not matched to a gene: 4. Germline V gene sequence: CDR1 MNHEY, CDR2 SVGAGI. The CDR3 runs to 14 residues.

The chain has TRBV29-1 and TRBJ2-1; D not certain. This CDR3 contains 12 residues. CDR1 and CDR2 from the germline V gene are SQVTM and ANQGSEA. V lost 5 bases to trimming and J lost 0 bases, with 5 bases between them. The CDR3 nucleotides read TGCAGCGTTTCGGGCTCCTACAATGAGCAGTTCTTC. Encoded protein: CSVSGSYNEQFF.

This chain links TRBV5-1 with TRBJ2-1, with TRBD2 matching 8 bases. CDR3 length: 17 residues. The germline gives CDR1 SGHRS, CDR2 YFSETQ. The V gene end was trimmed by 0 bases and the J gene end by 5 bases; junction bases not matched to a gene: 10. CDR3 coding DNA: TGCGCCAGCAGCTTGGCCGTATTAGCGGGGACCCACAATGAGCAGTTCTTC. It yields the protein CASSLAVLAGTHNEQFF.

The chain recombines TRBV7-2 with TRBJ2-2; 10 positions match TRBD1. Germline V gene lookup returns CDR1 SGHTA and CDR2 FQGNSA. J lost 5 bases, V lost 7 bases, and 7 bases had no gene match. The CDR3 has 15 amino acids. CDR3 DNA: TGTGCCAGCACCAAAAAGGGACAGGGGACCGGGGAGCTGTTTTTT. This gives the protein CASTKKGQGTGELFF.

The chain couples TRBV9 to TRBJ2-2, with D perhaps matching TRBD2 (7 bases). Germline V gene sequence: CDR1 SGDLS, CDR2 YYNGEE. This CDR3 has 16 residues. The V gene lost 3 bases and the J gene lost 5 bases, with 17 bases spanning the gap. The CDR3 protein is CASSALWGGITGELFF. CDR3 nucleotide sequence: TGTGCCAGCAGCGCCCTCTGGGGGGGCATAACCGGGGAGCTGTTTTTT.

The V gene is TRBV5-4, the J gene TRBJ1-1, with D uncertain. The ends were cut back, 0 bases at V and 1 base at J, with 4 bases in the middle. This CDR3 is built from 13 residues. CDR1 is SGHNT, CDR2 YYREEE, per germline (reference sequence). In nucleotides, the CDR3 is TGTGCCAGCAGCTTGGCCCAGAACACTGAAGCTTTCTTT. Protein product: CASSLAQNTEAFF.